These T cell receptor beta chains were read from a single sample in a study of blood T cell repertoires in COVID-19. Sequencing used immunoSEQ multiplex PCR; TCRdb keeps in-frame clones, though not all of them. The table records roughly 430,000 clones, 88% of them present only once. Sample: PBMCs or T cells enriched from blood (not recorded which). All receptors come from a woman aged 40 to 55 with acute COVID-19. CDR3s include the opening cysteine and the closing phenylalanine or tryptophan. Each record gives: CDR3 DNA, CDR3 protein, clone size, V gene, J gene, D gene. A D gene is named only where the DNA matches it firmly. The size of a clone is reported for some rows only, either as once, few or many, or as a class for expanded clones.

CDR3nt: TGTGCCAGCCAAGCGGACAGGGGCGAGCAGTACTTC
CDR3aa: CASQADRGEQYF
abundance: NA
v_gene: TRBV18
j_gene: TRBJ2-7
d_gene: TRBD1

CDR3nt: TGTGCCACCAGCAGACGGGGGGCGGGTCAGCCCCAGCATTTT
CDR3aa: CATSRRGAGQPQHF
abundance: once
v_gene: TRBV15
j_gene: TRBJ1-5
d_gene: NA

CDR3nt: TGTGCCAGCAGCAAAACGGGGGGCGGGGAGACCCAGTACTTC
CDR3aa: CASSKTGGGETQYF
abundance: NA
v_gene: TRBV21-1
j_gene: TRBJ2-5
d_gene: NA

CDR3nt: TGTGCCAGTAGCCCGACAGGGGCGAGCACTGAAGCTTTCTTT
CDR3aa: CASSPTGASTEAFF
abundance: NA
v_gene: TRBV19
j_gene: TRBJ1-1
d_gene: TRBD1

CDR3nt: TGCGCCAGCAGCGTACTGGGACTAGAAAAAAACATTCAGTACTTC
CDR3aa: CASSVLGLEKNIQYF
abundance: NA
v_gene: TRBV4-1
j_gene: TRBJ2-4
d_gene: TRBD2

CDR3nt: TGTGCCAGCAGTGTTGGACAGGGAGCTAACTATGGCTACACCTTC
CDR3aa: CASSVGQGANYGYTF
abundance: NA
v_gene: TRBV2
j_gene: TRBJ1-2
d_gene: TRBD1

CDR3nt: TGTGCCAGCAGCTTACGGGGATCACATGCAAGCACTGAAGCTTTCTTT
CDR3aa: CASSLRGSHASTEAFF
abundance: once
v_gene: TRBV11-3
j_gene: TRBJ1-1
d_gene: NA

CDR3nt: TGTGCCAGCAGCCCACCGCGGGGGAGGGGGGCCAACGTCCTGACTTTC
CDR3aa: CASSPPRGRGANVLTF
abundance: NA
v_gene: TRBV7-8
j_gene: TRBJ2-6
d_gene: TRBD2

CDR3nt: TGTGCCAGAAGCAACCGACAGGGACACTATGGCTACACCTTC
CDR3aa: CARSNRQGHYGYTF
abundance: NA
v_gene: TRBV5-3
j_gene: TRBJ1-2
d_gene: TRBD1

CDR3nt: TGTGCCAGCAGTGATAATCGGGGGGCGCAATATGGCTACACCTTC
CDR3aa: CASSDNRGAQYGYTF
abundance: NA
v_gene: TRBV6-1
j_gene: TRBJ1-2
d_gene: NA

CDR3nt: TGTGCCAGCAGCCTGCCTAGACAGGGGGGTGAAAAACTGTTTTTT
CDR3aa: CASSLPRQGGEKLFF
abundance: NA
v_gene: TRBV4-2
j_gene: TRBJ1-4
d_gene: TRBD1

CDR3nt: TGCGCCAGCAGCTTTGGGACAGGGGAAGAGACCCAGTACTTC
CDR3aa: CASSFGTGEETQYF
abundance: NA
v_gene: TRBV5-1
j_gene: TRBJ2-5
d_gene: TRBD1

CDR3nt: TGTGCCAGCAGTGGTAACAGGGCGGACACTGAAGCTTTCTTT
CDR3aa: CASSGNRADTEAFF
abundance: NA
v_gene: TRBV2
j_gene: TRBJ1-1
d_gene: NA

CDR3nt: TGTGCCACCAGCAGAAACCTAGCGGGGGAAGACGAGCAGTACTTC
CDR3aa: CATSRNLAGEDEQYF
abundance: NA
v_gene: TRBV15
j_gene: TRBJ2-7
d_gene: TRBD2

CDR3nt: TGTGCCAGCAGCCAGGGACAGGGTTACTATGGCTACACCTTC
CDR3aa: CASSQGQGYYGYTF
abundance: NA
v_gene: TRBV2
j_gene: TRBJ1-2
d_gene: TRBD1

CDR3nt: TGTGCCAGCAGCGCGGGACAGCTTCAATTC
CDR3aa: CASSAGQLQF
abundance: NA
v_gene: TRBV11-2
j_gene: TRBJ1-2
d_gene: TRBD1

CDR3nt: TGCGCCAGCAGACTAGCGGGGGGTCCTACCTCCGGGGAGACCCAGTACTTC
CDR3aa: CASRLAGGPTSGETQYF
abundance: NA
v_gene: TRBV5-1
j_gene: TRBJ2-5
d_gene: TRBD2

CDR3nt: TGTGCCAGTAGAGACTACTACGAGCAGTACTTC
CDR3aa: CASRDYYEQYF
abundance: NA
v_gene: TRBV19
j_gene: TRBJ2-7
d_gene: NA

CDR3nt: TGTGCCAGCAGCTTAGCCACCAGGGTCGATGGCTACACCTTC
CDR3aa: CASSLATRVDGYTF
abundance: NA
v_gene: TRBV7-8
j_gene: TRBJ1-2
d_gene: NA

CDR3nt: TGTGCCAGCAGTTTAGGGGGGGTATGGGCTGAAGCTTTCTTT
CDR3aa: CASSLGGVWAEAFF
abundance: NA
v_gene: TRBV27
j_gene: TRBJ1-1
d_gene: NA

CDR3nt: TGTGCCAGCAGCTTCTTAGGGGGCGCGGTCGAGCAGTACTTC
CDR3aa: CASSFLGGAVEQYF
abundance: once
v_gene: TRBV5-4
j_gene: TRBJ2-7
d_gene: TRBD1

CDR3nt: TGTGCCAGCAGCGTACTAGCGGGGGTTTCTATGTCGGATACGCAGTATTTT
CDR3aa: CASSVLAGVSMSDTQYF
abundance: NA
v_gene: TRBV9
j_gene: TRBJ2-3
d_gene: TRBD2

CDR3nt: TGTGCCAGCAGCTTGCCGGGGACCTACGAGCAGTACTTC
CDR3aa: CASSLPGTYEQYF
abundance: once
v_gene: TRBV5-4
j_gene: TRBJ2-7
d_gene: NA

CDR3nt: TGTGCCAGCAGCTTAGTGGACATTCCGAATTCACCCCTCCACTTT
CDR3aa: CASSLVDIPNSPLHF
abundance: NA
v_gene: TRBV5-4
j_gene: TRBJ1-6
d_gene: NA

CDR3nt: TGTGCCAGCAGTGAGGAATATGGCTACACCTTC
CDR3aa: CASSEEYGYTF
abundance: few
v_gene: TRBV27
j_gene: TRBJ1-2
d_gene: NA

CDR3nt: TGTGCCAGCAGCTCGGGACTCATGACCCATGAGCAGTTCTTC
CDR3aa: CASSSGLMTHEQFF
abundance: NA
v_gene: TRBV7-2
j_gene: TRBJ2-1
d_gene: NA

CDR3nt: TGTGCCAGTAGTACCACAGGGGGCTGGGATTCACCCCTCCACTTT
CDR3aa: CASSTTGGWDSPLHF
abundance: NA
v_gene: TRBV19
j_gene: TRBJ1-6
d_gene: TRBD1

CDR3nt: TGCGCCAGCAGCTTGGGGCAGGGTTACTACAATGAGCAGTTCTTC
CDR3aa: CASSLGQGYYNEQFF
abundance: NA
v_gene: TRBV5-1
j_gene: TRBJ2-1
d_gene: NA

CDR3nt: TGTGCCAGCAGTTGGGGACAGCACTATGGCTACACCTTC
CDR3aa: CASSWGQHYGYTF
abundance: NA
v_gene: TRBV6-5
j_gene: TRBJ1-2
d_gene: TRBD1

CDR3nt: TGTGCCACCAGTGATGATCCGGGACAGGGCTACACTGAAGCTTTCTTT
CDR3aa: CATSDDPGQGYTEAFF
abundance: NA
v_gene: TRBV24-1
j_gene: TRBJ1-1
d_gene: TRBD1

CDR3nt: TGTGCCAGCAGCCCCGGAGTCGGGGGGGTCTCCGGGGAGCTGTTTTTT
CDR3aa: CASSPGVGGVSGELFF
abundance: NA
v_gene: TRBV3-1/TRBV3-2
j_gene: TRBJ2-2
d_gene: TRBD2

CDR3nt: TGTGCCAGCAGCTTAGCGCCCCCCACAAGCTCTGGAAACACCATATATTTT
CDR3aa: CASSLAPPTSSGNTIYF
abundance: NA
v_gene: TRBV7-2
j_gene: TRBJ1-3
d_gene: NA

CDR3nt: TGTGCCAGCAGTTTAAGTCCACCCTCGGGAAGGAAACTGTTTTTT
CDR3aa: CASSLSPPSGRKLFF
abundance: NA
v_gene: TRBV27
j_gene: TRBJ1-4
d_gene: NA

CDR3nt: TGTGCCAGCAGCTTGGACAGGTATAATTCACCCCTCCACTTT
CDR3aa: CASSLDRYNSPLHF
abundance: NA
v_gene: TRBV5-4
j_gene: TRBJ1-6
d_gene: NA

CDR3nt: TGCGCCAGCAGCCAATACGGACTAGCGGGGGGCCAGGACACAGATACGCAGTATTTT
CDR3aa: CASSQYGLAGGQDTDTQYF
abundance: NA
v_gene: TRBV4-1
j_gene: TRBJ2-3
d_gene: TRBD2

CDR3nt: TGTGCCAGCAGCAATCCCACTAGCGGGGGGGACAATGAGCAGTTCTTC
CDR3aa: CASSNPTSGGDNEQFF
abundance: NA
v_gene: TRBV2
j_gene: TRBJ2-1
d_gene: TRBD2

CDR3nt: TGTGCCAGCAGCGTAGGGCCGGGCGGGGGGCCGAGCGAGCAGTACTTC
CDR3aa: CASSVGPGGGPSEQYF
abundance: NA
v_gene: TRBV9
j_gene: TRBJ2-7
d_gene: TRBD2

CDR3nt: TGTGCCAGCAGCTCCCGGGACTTAGGTGAAAAACTGTTTTTT
CDR3aa: CASSSRDLGEKLFF
abundance: once
v_gene: TRBV9
j_gene: TRBJ1-4
d_gene: NA

CDR3nt: TGTGCCAGCAGCTTAGTACAGGGTAAAGAAGCTTTCTTT
CDR3aa: CASSLVQGKEAFF
abundance: NA
v_gene: TRBV7-6
j_gene: TRBJ1-1
d_gene: NA

CDR3nt: TGCGCCAGCAGCCCCGGACTAGCGGGGGGCCGGGGAGATACGCAGTATTTT
CDR3aa: CASSPGLAGGRGDTQYF
abundance: NA
v_gene: TRBV5-1
j_gene: TRBJ2-3
d_gene: TRBD2

CDR3nt: TGTGCCAGCAGTTTAGTTGGGGGGGAGACCCAGTACTTC
CDR3aa: CASSLVGGETQYF
abundance: once
v_gene: TRBV27
j_gene: TRBJ2-5
d_gene: NA